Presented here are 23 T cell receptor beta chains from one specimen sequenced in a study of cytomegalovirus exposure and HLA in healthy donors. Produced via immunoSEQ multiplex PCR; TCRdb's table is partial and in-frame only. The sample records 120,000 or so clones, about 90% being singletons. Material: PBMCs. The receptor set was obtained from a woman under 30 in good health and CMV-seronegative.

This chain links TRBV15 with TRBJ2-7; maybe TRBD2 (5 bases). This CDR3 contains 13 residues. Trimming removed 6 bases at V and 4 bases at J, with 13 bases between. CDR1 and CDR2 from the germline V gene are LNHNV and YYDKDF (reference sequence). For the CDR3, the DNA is TGTGCCACCAGGGGCGTCGGCGGGTACGAGCAGTACTTC. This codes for CATRGVGGYEQYF.

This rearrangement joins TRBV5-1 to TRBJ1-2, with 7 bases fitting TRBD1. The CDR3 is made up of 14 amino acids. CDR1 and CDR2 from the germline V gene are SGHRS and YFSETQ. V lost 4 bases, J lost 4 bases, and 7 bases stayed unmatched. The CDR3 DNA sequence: TGCGCCAGCAGCCCCGCCGGGACAGCCTATGGCTACACCTTC. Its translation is CASSPAGTAYGYTF.

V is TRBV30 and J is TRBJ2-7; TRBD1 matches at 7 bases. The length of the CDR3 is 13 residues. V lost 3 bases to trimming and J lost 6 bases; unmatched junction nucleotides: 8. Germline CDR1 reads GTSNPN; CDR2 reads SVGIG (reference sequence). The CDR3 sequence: CAWSGQGVLEQYF. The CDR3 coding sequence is TGTGCCTGGAGCGGGCAGGGGGTGCTCGAGCAGTACTTC.

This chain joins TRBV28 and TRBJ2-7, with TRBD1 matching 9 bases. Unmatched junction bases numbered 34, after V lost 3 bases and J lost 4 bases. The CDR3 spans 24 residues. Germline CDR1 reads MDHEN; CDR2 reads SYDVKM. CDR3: CASSFRHPPDPSRTGTGTGYEQYF. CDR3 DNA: TGTGCCAGCAGTTTTCGTCACCCGCCCGACCCCAGTAGAACCGGGACAGGGACTGGGTACGAGCAGTACTTC. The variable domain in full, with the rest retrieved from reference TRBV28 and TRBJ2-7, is DVKVTQSSRYLVKRTGEKVFLECVQDMDHENMFWYRQDPGLGLRLIYFSYDVKMKEKGDIPEGYSVSREKKERFSLILESASTNQTSMYLCASSFRHPPDPSRTGTGTGYEQYFGPGTRLTVT.

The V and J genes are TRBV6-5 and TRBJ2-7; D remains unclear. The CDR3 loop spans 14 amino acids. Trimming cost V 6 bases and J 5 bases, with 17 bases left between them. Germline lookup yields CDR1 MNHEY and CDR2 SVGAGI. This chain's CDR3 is CASRRSISNHEQYF. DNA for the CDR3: TGTGCCAGCAGGAGGAGTATTTCGAACCACGAGCAGTACTTC.

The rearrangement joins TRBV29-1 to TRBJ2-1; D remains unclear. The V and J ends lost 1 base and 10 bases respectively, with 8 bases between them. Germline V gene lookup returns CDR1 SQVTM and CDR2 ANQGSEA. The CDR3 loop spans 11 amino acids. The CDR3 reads CSVEGRLEQFF. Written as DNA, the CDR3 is TGCAGCGTTGAAGGCAGGCTCGAGCAGTTCTTC.

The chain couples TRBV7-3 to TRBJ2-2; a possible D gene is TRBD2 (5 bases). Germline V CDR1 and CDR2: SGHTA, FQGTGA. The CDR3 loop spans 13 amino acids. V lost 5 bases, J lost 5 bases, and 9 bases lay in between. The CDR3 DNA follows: TGTGCCAGCAGCAACCCGGGGACCGGGGAGCTGTTTTTT. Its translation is CASSNPGTGELFF.

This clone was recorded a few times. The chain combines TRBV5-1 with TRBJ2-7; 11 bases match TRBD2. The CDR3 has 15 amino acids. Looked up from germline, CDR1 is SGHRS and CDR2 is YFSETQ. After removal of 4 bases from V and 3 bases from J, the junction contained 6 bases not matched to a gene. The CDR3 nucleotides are TGCGCCAGCAGCGGAGGGACTAGCGGATTCTACGAGCAGTACTTC. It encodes CASSGGTSGFYEQYF.

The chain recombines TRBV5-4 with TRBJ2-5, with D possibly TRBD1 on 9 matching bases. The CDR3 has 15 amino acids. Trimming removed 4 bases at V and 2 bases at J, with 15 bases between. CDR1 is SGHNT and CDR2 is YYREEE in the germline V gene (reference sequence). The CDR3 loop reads CASSRGGQGQETQYF. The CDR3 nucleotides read TGTGCCAGCAGCCGGGGGGGACAGGGACAAGAGACCCAGTACTTC.

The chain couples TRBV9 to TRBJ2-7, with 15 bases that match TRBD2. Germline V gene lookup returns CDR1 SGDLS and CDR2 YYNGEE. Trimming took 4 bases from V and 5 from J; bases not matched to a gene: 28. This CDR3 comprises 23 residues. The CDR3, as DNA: TGTGCCAGCAGCCCATCAAAACGGACTGTTACCACCGGGACTAGCGGGAGGATCCACGAGCAGTACTTC. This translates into CASSPSKRTVTTGTSGRIHEQYF.

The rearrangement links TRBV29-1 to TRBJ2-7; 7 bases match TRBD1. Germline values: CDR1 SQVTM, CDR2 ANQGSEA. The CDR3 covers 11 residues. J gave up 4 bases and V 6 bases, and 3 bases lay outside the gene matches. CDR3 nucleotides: TGCAGCGTGACAGGGCAGTACGAGCAGTACTTC. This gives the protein CSVTGQYEQYF.

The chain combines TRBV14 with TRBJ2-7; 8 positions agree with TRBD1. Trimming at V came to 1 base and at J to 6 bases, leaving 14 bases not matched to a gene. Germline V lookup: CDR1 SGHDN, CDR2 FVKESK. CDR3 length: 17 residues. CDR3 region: CASSQGAKRQGASEQYF. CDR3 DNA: TGTGCCAGCAGCCAAGGAGCAAAAAGGCAGGGGGCCTCCGAGCAGTACTTC.

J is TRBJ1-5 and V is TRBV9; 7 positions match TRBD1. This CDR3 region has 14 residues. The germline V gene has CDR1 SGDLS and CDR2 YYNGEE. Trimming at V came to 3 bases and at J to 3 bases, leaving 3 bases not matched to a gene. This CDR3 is CASSGQGLNQPQHF. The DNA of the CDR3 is TGTGCCAGCAGCGGACAGGGTCTCAATCAGCCCCAGCATTTT.

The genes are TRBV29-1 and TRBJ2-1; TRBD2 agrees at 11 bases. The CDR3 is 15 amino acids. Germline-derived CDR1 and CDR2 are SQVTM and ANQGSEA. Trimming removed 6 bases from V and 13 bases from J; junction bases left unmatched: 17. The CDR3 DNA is TGCAGCGTCCTTCGACTAGCGGGGAGTAACGGTGACCAGTTCTTC. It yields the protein CSVLRLAGSNGDQFF.

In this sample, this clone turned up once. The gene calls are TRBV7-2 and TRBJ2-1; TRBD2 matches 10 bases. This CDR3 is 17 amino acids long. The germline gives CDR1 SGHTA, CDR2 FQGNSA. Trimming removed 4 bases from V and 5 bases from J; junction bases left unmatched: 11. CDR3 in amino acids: CASSSSLLAGRNNEQFF. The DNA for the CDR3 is TGTGCCAGCAGCTCGAGCCTACTAGCGGGACGAAACAATGAGCAGTTCTTC. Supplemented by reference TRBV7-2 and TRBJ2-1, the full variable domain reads GAGVSQSPSNKVTEKGKDVELRCDPISGHTALYWYRQSLGQGLEFLIYFQGNSAPDKSGLPSDRFSAERTGGSVSTLTIQRTQQEDSAVYLCASSSSLLAGRNNEQFFGPGTRLTVL.

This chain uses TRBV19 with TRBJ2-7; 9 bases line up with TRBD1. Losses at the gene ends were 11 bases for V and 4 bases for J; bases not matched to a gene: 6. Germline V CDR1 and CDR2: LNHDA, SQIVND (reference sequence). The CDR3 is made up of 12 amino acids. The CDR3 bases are TGTGCCCAGCCGGGACAGGGTTACGAGCAGTACTTC. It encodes CAQPGQGYEQYF.

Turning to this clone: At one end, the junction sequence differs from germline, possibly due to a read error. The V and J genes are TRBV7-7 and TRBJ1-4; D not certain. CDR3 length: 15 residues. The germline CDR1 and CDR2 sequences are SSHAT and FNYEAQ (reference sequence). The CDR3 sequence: CASSIPGRTNEKLFF. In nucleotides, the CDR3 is TGTGCTAGCAGCATCCCGGGTAGGACTAATGAAAAACTGTTTTTT.

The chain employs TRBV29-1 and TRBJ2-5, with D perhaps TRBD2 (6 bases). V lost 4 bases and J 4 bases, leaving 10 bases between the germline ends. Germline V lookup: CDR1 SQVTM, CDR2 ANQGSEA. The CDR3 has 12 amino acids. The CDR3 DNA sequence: TGCAGCGTTGGGGGACTGGGAGAGACCCAGTACTTC. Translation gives CSVGGLGETQYF.

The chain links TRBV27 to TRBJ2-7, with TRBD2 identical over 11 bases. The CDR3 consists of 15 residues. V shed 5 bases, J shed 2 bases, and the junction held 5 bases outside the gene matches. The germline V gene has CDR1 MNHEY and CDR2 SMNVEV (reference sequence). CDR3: CASSHGLAGAYEQYF. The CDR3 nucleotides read TGTGCCAGCAGTCACGGACTAGCGGGCGCCTACGAGCAGTACTTC.

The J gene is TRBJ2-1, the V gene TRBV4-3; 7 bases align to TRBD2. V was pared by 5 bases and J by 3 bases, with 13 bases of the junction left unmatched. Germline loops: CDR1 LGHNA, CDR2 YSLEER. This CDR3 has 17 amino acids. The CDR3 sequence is CASSSSVPGGVYNEQFF. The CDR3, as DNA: TGCGCCAGCAGCTCAAGTGTCCCGGGAGGAGTCTACAATGAGCAGTTCTTC.

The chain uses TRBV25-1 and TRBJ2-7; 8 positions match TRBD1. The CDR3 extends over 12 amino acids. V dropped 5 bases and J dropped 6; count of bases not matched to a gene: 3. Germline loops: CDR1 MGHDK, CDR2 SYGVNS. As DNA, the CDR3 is TGTGCCAGCAGTTACCAGGGGGCCGAGCAGTACTTC. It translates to CASSYQGAEQYF.

CDR3 sequence: CSAGALYEQYF. The DNA for the CDR3 is TGCAGTGCTGGGGCTTTGTACGAGCAGTACTTC. J is TRBJ2-7 and V is TRBV20-1; tentative D call: TRBD1 (5 bases). Germline V gene sequence: CDR1 DFQATT, CDR2 SNEGSKA (reference sequence). The V gene lost 5 bases and the J gene lost 4 bases, with 9 bases spanning the gap. The CDR3 sequence is 11 residues long.

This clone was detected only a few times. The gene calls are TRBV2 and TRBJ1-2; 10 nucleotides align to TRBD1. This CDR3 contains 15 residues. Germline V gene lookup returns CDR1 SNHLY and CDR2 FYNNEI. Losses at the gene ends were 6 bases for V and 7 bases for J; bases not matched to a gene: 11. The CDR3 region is CASRDLGTGEFGYTF. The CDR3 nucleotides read TGTGCCAGCAGGGACTTAGGGACAGGGGAATTTGGCTACACCTTC.